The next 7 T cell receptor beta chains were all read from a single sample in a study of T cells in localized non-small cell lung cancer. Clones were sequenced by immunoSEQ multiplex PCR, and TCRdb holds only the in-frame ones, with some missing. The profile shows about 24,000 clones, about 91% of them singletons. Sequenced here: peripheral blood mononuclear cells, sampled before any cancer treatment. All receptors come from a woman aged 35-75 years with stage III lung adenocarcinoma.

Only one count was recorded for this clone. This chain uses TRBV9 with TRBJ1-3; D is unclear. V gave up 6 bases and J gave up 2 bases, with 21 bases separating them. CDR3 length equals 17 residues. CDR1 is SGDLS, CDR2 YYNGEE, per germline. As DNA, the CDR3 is TGTGCCAGCACCCCCTGGGTTTTTCCTCAAGCTGGAAACACCATATATTTT. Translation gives CASTPWVFPQAGNTIYF.

CDR3 amino acids: CASSPFLAGMGNEQFF. DNA for the CDR3: TGTGCCAGCAGCCCCTTCCTAGCGGGGATGGGCAATGAGCAGTTCTTC. The V and J genes are TRBV7-2 and TRBJ2-1; 9 bases are a match to TRBD2. Germline V gene lookup returns CDR1 SGHTA and CDR2 FQGNSA. This CDR3 comprises 16 residues. V shed 5 bases, J shed 6 bases, and the junction held 11 bases outside the gene matches. Looking up the rest from reference TRBV7-2 and TRBJ2-1 gives the full variable domain: GAGVSQSPSNKVTEKGKDVELRCDPISGHTALYWYRQSLGQGLEFLIYFQGNSAPDKSGLPSDRFSAERTGGSVSTLTIQRTQQEDSAVYLCASSPFLAGMGNEQFFGPGTRLTVL.

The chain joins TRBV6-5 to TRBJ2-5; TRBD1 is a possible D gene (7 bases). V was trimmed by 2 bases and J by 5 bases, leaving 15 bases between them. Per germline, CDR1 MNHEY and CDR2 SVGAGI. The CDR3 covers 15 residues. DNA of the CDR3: TGTGCCAGCAGTTACCATACGACAGGGAGGGAGACCCAGTACTTC. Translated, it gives CASSYHTTGRETQYF.

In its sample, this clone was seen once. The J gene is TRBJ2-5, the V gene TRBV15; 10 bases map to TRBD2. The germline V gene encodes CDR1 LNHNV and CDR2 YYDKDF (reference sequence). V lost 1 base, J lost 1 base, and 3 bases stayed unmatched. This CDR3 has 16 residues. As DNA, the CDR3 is TGTGCCACCAGCAGAGGGCAGCGGGGGGGCCAAGAGACCCAGTACTTC. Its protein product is CATSRGQRGGQETQYF.

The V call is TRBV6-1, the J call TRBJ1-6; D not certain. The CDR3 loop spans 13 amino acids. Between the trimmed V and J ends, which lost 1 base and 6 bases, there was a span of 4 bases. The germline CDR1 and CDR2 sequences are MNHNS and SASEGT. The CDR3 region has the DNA TGTGCCAGCAGTGAAGGGCTTAATTCACCCCTCCACTTT. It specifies CASSEGLNSPLHF.

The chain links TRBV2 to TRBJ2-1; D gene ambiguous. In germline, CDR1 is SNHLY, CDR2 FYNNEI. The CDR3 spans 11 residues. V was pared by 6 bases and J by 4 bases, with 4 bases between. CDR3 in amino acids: CASSAYNEQFF. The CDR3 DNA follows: TGTGCCAGCAGCGCATACAATGAGCAGTTCTTC.

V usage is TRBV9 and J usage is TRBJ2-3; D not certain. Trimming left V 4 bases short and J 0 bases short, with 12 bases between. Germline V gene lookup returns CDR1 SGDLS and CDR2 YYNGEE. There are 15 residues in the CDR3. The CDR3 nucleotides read TGTGCCAGCAGCCCTAGGGTGGAAAGCACAGATACGCAGTATTTT. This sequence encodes CASSPRVESTDTQYF. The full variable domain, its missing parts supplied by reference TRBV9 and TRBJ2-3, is DSGVTQTPKHLITATGQRVTLRCSPRSGDLSVYWYQQSLDQGLQFLIQYYNGEERAKGNILERFSAQQFPDLHSELNLSSLELGDSALYFCASSPRVESTDTQYFGPGTRLTVL.